This T cell receptor beta chain was sequenced during a study of neurological immune-mediated disorders. TCRdb passed the 5' RACE reads through MiXCR, listing each CDR3 protein once. The table shows about 50,000 distinct CDR3 sequences, with 10% occurring only once. The V end lost 6 bases, the J end lost 4 bases, and 12 bases lay between the germline ends. Per germline, CDR1 MNHNS and CDR2 SASEGT. CDR3 size: 14 residues. This clonotype came up many times. The chain couples TRBV6-1 to TRBJ2-2, with D possibly matching TRBD2 (5 bases). The source material was PBMCs. The sequence came from a woman aged 40 to 50 with HTLV-1-associated myelopathy (HAM/TSP). The CDR3 nucleotides read TGTGCCAGCAGCAACGCCCGGGGCACCGGGGAGCTGTTTTTT. Its protein is CASSNARGTGELFF.